Sequencing of this T cell receptor beta chain was carried out in a study of cytomegalovirus exposure and HLA in healthy donors. Primers for the PCR totalled 60 Vbeta and 13 Jbeta. Assay used: immunoSEQ multiplex PCR; TCRdb lists only in-frame clones, some missing. Found here are around 70,000 clones, 70% to 80% of them singletons; the top ten hold roughly 3.1%. Broader study findings: In an earlier analysis, productive rearrangement rates for most beta V segments clustered near 87% or 30%.

In the case of this clone: Antigen specificity is unknown.

CDR1 is MNHEY and CDR2 is SVGAGI in the germline V gene. The CDR3 contains 15 residues. The ends lost 4 bases at V and 2 bases at J; junction bases unmatched: 5. The sequenced sample was PBMCs. The sequence was collected from a girl aged 10 to 17 in good health and CMV-seropositive. The chain combines TRBV6-5 with TRBJ2-5; 9 nucleotides line up with TRBD2. CDR3 coding DNA: TGTGCCAGCAGTTTAGCGGGGGCTAGACAAGAGACCCAGTACTTC. Amino acids: CASSLAGARQETQYF.